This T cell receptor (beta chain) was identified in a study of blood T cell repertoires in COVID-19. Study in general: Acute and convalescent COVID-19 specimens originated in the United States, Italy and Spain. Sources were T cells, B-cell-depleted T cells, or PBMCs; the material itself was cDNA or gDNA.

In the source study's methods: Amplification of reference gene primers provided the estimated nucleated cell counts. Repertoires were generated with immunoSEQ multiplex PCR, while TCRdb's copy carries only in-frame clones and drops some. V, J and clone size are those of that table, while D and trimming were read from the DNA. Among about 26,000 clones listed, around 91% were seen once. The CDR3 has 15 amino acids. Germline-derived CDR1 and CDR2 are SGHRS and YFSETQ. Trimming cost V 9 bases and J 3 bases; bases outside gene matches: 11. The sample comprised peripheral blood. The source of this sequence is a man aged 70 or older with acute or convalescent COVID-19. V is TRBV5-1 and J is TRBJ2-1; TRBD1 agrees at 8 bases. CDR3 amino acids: CATSSLGQGYNEQFF. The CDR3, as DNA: TGCGCCACCTCGAGTTTAGGACAGGGCTACAATGAGCAGTTCTTC.